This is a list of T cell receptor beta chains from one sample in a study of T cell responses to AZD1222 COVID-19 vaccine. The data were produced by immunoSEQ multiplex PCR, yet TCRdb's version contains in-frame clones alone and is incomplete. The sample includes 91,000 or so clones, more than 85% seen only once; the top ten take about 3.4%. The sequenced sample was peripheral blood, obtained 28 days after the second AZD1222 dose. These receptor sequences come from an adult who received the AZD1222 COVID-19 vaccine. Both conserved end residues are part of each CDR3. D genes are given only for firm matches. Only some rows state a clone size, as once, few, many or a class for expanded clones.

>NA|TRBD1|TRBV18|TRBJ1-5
CASSPVPDRDNQPQHF
TGTGCCAGCTCACCGGTTCCCGACAGGGACAATCAGCCCCAGCATTTT
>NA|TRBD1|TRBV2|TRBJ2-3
CASSEVGTGGNTQYF
TGTGCCAGCAGTGAAGTAGGTACAGGGGGCAATACGCAGTATTTT
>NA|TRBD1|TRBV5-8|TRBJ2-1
CASRVRDRGLDEQFF
TGTGCCAGCAGGGTCCGGGACAGGGGGCTGGATGAGCAGTTCTTC
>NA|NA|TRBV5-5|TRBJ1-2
CASSSWGKNYGYTF
TGTGCCAGCAGCTCTTGGGGCAAAAACTATGGCTACACCTTC
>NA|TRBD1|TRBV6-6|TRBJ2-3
CASGGGQERTDTQYF
TGTGCCAGCGGTGGAGGACAGGAACGCACAGATACGCAGTATTTT
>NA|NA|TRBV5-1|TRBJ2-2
CASSLAAAPNTGELFF
TGCGCCAGCAGCTTGGCAGCAGCACCGAACACCGGGGAGCTGTTTTTT
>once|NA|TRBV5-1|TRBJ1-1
CASSPGNTEAFF
TGCGCCAGCAGCCCAGGGAACACTGAAGCTTTCTTT
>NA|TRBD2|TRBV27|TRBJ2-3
CASGKPRGGGDTQYF
TGTGCCAGCGGCAAGCCGCGGGGGGGCGGGGATACGCAGTATTTT
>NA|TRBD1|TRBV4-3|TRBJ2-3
CASSQENRGPDTQYF
TGCGCCAGCAGTCAAGAGAACAGGGGCCCAGATACGCAGTATTTT
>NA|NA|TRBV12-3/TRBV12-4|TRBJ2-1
CASSFAGPEQFF
TGTGCCAGCAGTTTCGCGGGTCCTGAGCAGTTCTTC
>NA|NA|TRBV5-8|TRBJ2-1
CASIRGGPSYNEQFF
TGTGCCAGCATCCGAGGGGGGCCCTCCTACAATGAGCAGTTCTTC
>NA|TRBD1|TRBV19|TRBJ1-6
CASSEDREVSPLHF
TGTGCCAGTAGTGAGGACAGGGAGGTATCACCCCTCCACTTT
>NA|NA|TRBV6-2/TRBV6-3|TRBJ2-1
CASSSTGLGARNEQFF
TGTGCCAGCAGTTCGACGGGACTTGGGGCTCGGAATGAGCAGTTCTTC
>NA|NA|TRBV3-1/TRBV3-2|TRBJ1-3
CATGTSGNTIYF
TGTGCCACCGGGACATCTGGAAACACCATATATTTT
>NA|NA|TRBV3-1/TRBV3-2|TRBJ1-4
CASSHWQGNEKLFF
TGTGCCAGCAGCCACTGGCAGGGAAATGAAAAACTGTTTTTT
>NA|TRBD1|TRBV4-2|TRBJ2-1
CASSHILRGRRYNEQFF
TGTGCCAGCAGTCATATATTGAGGGGGCGGAGGTACAATGAGCAGTTCTTC
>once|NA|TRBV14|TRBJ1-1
CASSQVVGTEAFF
TGTGCCAGCAGCCAAGTGGTGGGGACTGAAGCTTTCTTT
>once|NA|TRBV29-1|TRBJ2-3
CSVEVGPLQYF
TGCAGCGTTGAAGTCGGTCCGCTCCAGTATTTT
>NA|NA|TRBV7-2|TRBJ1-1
CASSTKAMNTEAFF
TGTGCCAGCAGCACCAAAGCTATGAACACTGAAGCTTTCTTT
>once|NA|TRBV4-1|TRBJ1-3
CASSQHSNSGNTIYF
TGCGCCAGCAGCCAACACAGCAACTCTGGAAACACCATATATTTT
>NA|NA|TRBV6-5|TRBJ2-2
CASRGGLGPGELFF
TGTGCCAGCAGAGGGGGTTTGGGGCCCGGGGAGCTGTTTTTT
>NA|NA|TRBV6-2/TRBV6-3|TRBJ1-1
CASSYPRQEAFF
TGTGCCAGCAGTTACCCCAGACAGGAAGCTTTCTTT
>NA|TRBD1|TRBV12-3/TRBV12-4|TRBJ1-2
CASTRQGNYGYTF
TGTGCCAGCACCCGACAGGGTAACTATGGCTACACCTTC
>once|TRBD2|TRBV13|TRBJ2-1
CASSTRTSGGNSYNEQFF
TGTGCCAGCAGCACCCGGACTAGCGGGGGAAACTCCTACAATGAGCAGTTCTTC
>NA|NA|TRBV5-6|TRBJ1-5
CASSSGSNQPQHF
TGTGCCAGCAGCTCGGGTAGCAATCAGCCCCAGCATTTT
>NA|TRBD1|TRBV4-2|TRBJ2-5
CASSQVTGGTQYF
TGTGCCAGCAGCCAAGTAACAGGGGGCACCCAGTACTTC
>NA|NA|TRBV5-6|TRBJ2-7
CASSGGPGREQYF
TGTGCCAGCAGCGGCGGTCCTGGGCGGGAGCAGTACTTC